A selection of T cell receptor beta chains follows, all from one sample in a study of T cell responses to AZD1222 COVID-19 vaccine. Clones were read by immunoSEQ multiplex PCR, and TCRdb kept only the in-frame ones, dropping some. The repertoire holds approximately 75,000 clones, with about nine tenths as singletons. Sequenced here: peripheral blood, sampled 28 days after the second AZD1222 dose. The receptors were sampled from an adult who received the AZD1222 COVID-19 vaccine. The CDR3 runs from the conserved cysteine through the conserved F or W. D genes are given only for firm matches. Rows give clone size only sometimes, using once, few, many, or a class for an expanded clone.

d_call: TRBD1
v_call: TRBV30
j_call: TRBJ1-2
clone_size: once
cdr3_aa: CAWSDTKNRDRRTWYGYTF
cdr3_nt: TGTGCCTGGAGTGACACTAAAAACCGGGACAGGCGAACTTGGTATGGCTACACCTTC

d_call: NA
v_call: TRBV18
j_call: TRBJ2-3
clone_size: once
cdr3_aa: CASSVGERSFTDTQYF
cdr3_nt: TGTGCCAGCTCAGTGGGGGAGCGGAGCTTCACAGATACGCAGTATTTT

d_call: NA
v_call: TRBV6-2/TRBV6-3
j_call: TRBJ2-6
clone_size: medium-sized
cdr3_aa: CASSQDTSGANVLTF
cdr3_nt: TGTGCCAGCAGCCAAGACACCTCTGGGGCCAACGTCCTGACTTTC

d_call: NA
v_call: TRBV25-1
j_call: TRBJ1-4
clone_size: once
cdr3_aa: CASSDSPGRTTNEKLFF
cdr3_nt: TGTGCCAGCAGTGATAGCCCAGGGAGGACAACTAATGAAAAACTGTTTTTT

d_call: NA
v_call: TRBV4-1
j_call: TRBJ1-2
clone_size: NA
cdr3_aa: CASSQAGYGYTF
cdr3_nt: TGCGCCAGCAGCCAAGCAGGCTATGGCTACACCTTC

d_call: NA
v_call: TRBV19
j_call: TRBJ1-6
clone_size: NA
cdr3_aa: CASSDSINSPLHF
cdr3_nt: TGTGCCAGTAGCGACAGCATAAATTCACCCCTCCACTTT

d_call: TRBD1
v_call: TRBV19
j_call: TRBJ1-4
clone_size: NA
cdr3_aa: CASSNRGDATNEKLFF
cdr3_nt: TGTGCCAGTAGTAACAGGGGTGATGCAACTAATGAAAAACTGTTTTTT

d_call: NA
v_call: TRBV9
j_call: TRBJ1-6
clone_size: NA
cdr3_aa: CASSTREGNSPLHF
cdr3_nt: TGTGCCAGCAGCACCAGGGAGGGTAATTCACCCCTCCACTTT

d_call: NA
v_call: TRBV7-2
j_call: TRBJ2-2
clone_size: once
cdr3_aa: CASSLGRAHTGELFF
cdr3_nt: TGTGCCAGCAGCTTAGGGAGGGCGCACACCGGGGAGCTGTTTTTT

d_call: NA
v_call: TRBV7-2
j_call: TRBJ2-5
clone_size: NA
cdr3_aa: CASSTKQTQYF
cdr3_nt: TGTGCCAGCAGCACAAAGCAGACCCAGTACTTC

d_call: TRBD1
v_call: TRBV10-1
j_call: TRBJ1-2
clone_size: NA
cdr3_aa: CASSIQGVGNYGYTF
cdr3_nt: TGCGCCAGCAGCATCCAGGGGGTTGGCAACTATGGCTACACCTTC

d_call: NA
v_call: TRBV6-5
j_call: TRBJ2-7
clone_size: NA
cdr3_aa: CASIGRVREQYF
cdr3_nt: TGTGCCAGCATAGGCAGGGTGAGGGAGCAGTACTTC

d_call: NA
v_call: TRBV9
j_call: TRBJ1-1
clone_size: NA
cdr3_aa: CASSGSTLNTEAFF
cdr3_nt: TGTGCCAGCAGCGGGTCAACTCTGAACACTGAAGCTTTCTTT

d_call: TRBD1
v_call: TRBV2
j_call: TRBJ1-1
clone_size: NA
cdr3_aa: CASSESGTGWTEAFF
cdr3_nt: TGTGCCAGCAGTGAAAGCGGGACAGGGTGGACCGAAGCTTTCTTT

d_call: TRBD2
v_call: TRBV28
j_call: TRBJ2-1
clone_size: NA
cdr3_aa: CASSGSGAYYNEQFF
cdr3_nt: TGTGCCAGCAGCGGTAGCGGGGCATACTACAATGAGCAGTTCTTC

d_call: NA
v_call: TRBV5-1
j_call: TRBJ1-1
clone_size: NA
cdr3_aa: CASSQGRRVDTEAFF
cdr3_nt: TGCGCCAGCAGCCAGGGCAGAAGGGTAGACACTGAAGCTTTCTTT

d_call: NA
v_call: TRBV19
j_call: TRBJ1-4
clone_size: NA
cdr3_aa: CASSIRQTTNEKLFF
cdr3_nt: TGTGCCAGTAGTATTCGACAGACAACTAATGAAAAACTGTTTTTT

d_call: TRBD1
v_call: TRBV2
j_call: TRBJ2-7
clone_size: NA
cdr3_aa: CASSARTGAYEQYF
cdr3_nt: TGTGCCAGCAGTGCGAGGACAGGAGCCTACGAGCAGTACTTC

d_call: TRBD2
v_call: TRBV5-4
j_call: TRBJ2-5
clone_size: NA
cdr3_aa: CASSLAWASGEETQYF
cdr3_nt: TGTGCCAGCAGCTTGGCTTGGGCTAGCGGGGAAGAGACCCAGTACTTC

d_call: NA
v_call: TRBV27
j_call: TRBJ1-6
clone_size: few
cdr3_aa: CASSLREGRGSPLHF
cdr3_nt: TGTGCCAGCAGTTTAAGAGAGGGGAGGGGTTCACCCCTCCACTTT

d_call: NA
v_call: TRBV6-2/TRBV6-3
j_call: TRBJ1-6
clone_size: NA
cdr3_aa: CASSRSSYNSPLHF
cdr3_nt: TGTGCCAGCAGCCGTAGCTCCTATAATTCACCCCTCCACTTT

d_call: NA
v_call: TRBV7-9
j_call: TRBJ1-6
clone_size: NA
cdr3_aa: CASSLEPIRGPRQDSPLHF
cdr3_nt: TGTGCCAGCAGCTTAGAACCTATACGGGGACCGAGGCAGGATTCACCCCTCCACTTT

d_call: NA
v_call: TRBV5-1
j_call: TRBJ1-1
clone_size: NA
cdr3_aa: CASSLPTGNTEAFF
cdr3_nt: TGCGCCAGCAGCTTGCCAACAGGTAACACTGAAGCTTTCTTT

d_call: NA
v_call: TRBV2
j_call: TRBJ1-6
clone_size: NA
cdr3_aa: CASSDRDLYSPLHF
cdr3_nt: TGTGCCAGCAGTGACCGGGACCTTTATTCACCCCTCCACTTT

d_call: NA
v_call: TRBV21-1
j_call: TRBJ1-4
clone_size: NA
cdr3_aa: CASSKPYLQGEFEKLFF
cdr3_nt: TGTGCCAGCAGCAAGCCGTATCTACAGGGGGAATTTGAAAAACTGTTTTTT

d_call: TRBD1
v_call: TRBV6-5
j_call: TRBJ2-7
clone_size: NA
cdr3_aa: CASSQRQGASEQYF
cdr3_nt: TGTGCCAGCAGTCAAAGACAGGGGGCGTCGGAGCAGTACTTC

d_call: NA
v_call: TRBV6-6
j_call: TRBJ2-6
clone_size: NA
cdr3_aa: CASSLASVGGNVLTF
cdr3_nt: TGTGCCAGCAGTTTGGCGTCGGTTGGAGGCAACGTCCTGACTTTC

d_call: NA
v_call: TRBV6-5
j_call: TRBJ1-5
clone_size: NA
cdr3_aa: CAPPGDPGQPQHF
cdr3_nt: TGTGCCCCCCCCGGGGACCCCGGGCAGCCCCAGCATTTT

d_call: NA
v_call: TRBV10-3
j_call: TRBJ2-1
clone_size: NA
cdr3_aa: CAISKGGSSYNEQFF
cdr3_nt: TGTGCCATCAGCAAAGGGGGGAGCTCCTACAATGAGCAGTTCTTC

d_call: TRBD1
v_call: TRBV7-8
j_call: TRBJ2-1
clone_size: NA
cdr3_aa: CASRGDRGRKNEQFF
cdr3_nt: TGTGCCAGCAGGGGGGACAGGGGGCGGAAAAATGAGCAGTTCTTC

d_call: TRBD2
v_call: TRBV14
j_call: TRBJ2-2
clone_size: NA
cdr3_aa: CASSQAGGIGELFF
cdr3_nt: TGTGCCAGCAGCCAAGCCGGGGGGATCGGGGAGCTGTTTTTT

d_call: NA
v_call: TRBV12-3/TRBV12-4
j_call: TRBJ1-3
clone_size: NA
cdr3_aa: CASSVYGNTIYF
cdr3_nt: TGTGCCAGCAGTGTCTACGGAAACACCATATATTTT

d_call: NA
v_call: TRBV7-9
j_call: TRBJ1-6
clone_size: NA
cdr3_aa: CASALGVNSPLHF
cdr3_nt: TGTGCCAGCGCTTTGGGGGTTAATTCACCCCTCCACTTT

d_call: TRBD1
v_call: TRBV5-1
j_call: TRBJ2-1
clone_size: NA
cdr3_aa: CASSSTGAYNEQFF
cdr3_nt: TGCGCCAGCAGCTCGACAGGGGCCTACAATGAGCAGTTCTTC

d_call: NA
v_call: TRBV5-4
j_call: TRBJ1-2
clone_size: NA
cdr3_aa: CASSLAGLFYGYTF
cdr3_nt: TGTGCCAGCAGCTTGGCCGGTCTCTTCTATGGCTACACCTTC

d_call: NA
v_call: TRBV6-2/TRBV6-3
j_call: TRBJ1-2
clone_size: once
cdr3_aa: CASSLIAALTYGYTF
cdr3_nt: TGTGCCAGCAGTTTGATTGCAGCTCTTACCTATGGCTACACCTTC

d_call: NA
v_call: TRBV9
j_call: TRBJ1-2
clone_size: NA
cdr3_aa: CASKPQGGGYGYTF
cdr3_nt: TGTGCCAGCAAACCACAGGGAGGAGGCTATGGCTACACCTTC

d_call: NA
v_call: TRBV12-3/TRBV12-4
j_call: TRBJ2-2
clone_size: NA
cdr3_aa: CASSSLGELFF
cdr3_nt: TGTGCCAGCAGTTCCCTCGGGGAGCTGTTTTTT

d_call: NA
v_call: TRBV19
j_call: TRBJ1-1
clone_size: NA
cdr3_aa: CASSYGVEAFF
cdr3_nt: TGTGCCAGTAGTTACGGGGTTGAAGCTTTCTTT

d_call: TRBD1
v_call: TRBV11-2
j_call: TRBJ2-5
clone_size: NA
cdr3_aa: CASGQAIRETQYF
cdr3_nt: TGTGCCAGCGGACAGGCCATTAGGGAGACCCAGTACTTC

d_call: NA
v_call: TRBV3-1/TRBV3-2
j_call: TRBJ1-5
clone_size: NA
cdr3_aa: CASSYEGGQPQHF
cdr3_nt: TGTGCCAGCAGCTACGAGGGGGGCCAGCCCCAGCATTTT

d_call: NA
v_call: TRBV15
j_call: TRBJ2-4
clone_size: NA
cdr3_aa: CATSRVGGSAAKNIQYF
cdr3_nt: TGTGCCACCAGCAGAGTAGGTGGGTCAGCAGCCAAAAACATTCAGTACTTC